This T cell receptor beta chain comes out of a study of CD8 T cells in ankylosing spondylitis. Study-wide results and caveats: Reports say disease-linked clones showed up significantly more in matched ankylosing spondylitis synovial fluid. Existing reports had already noted some motif variants in reactive arthritis synovial fluid and blood. Seemingly characteristic of ankylosing spondylitis blood was a TCR beta motif consisting of under ten highly homologous variants.

TCRdb processed the 5' RACE reads anew with MiXCR; each CDR3 protein has one entry. Of roughly 280,000 distinct CDR3 sequences listed, about 20% are singletons. About this clonotype: Antigen: not known.

Germline V gene lookup returns CDR1 MNHEY and CDR2 SVGAGI. The trim removed 5 bases at V and 3 bases at J, leaving 10 bases unmatched. This CDR3 has 16 amino acids. The receptor comes from a male donor with ankylosing spondylitis or in good health (not recorded which). The V call is TRBV6-5, the J call TRBJ2-1; 7 bases align to TRBD2. The sequenced sample was blood, either unsorted or a sorted T cell fraction (not recorded which). In DNA, the CDR3 is TGTGCCAGCAGTCACCGTACAGCGGGGAACTACAATGAGCAGTTCTTC. Amino acids: CASSHRTAGNYNEQFF.